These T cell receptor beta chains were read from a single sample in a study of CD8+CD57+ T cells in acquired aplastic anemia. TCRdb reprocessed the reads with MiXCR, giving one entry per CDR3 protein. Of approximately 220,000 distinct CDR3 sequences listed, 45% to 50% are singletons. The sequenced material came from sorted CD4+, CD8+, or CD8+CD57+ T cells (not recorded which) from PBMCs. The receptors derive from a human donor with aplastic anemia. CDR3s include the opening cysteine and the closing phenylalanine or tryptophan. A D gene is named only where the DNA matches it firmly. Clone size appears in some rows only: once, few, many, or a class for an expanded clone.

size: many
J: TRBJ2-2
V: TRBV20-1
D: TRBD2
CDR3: CSARVRAGPNTGELFF
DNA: TGCAGTGCTAGAGTTCGAGCGGGACCGAACACCGGGGAGCTGTTTTTT

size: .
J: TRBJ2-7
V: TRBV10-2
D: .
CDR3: CASSASGTNYEQYF
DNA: TGCGCCAGCAGTGCATCTGGGACAAACTACGAGCAGTACTTC

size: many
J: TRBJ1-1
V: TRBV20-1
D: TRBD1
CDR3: CSARDRDRGSTEAFF
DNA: TGCAGTGCTAGAGACCGGGACAGGGGTAGTACTGAAGCTTTCTTT

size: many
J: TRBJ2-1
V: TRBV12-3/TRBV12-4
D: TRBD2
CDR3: CASSMGLAGDSEQFF
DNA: TGTGCCAGCAGCATGGGACTAGCGGGAGATAGTGAGCAGTTCTTC

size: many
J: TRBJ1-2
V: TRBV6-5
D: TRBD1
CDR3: CASSWGRGRMRGYTF
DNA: TGTGCCAGCAGTTGGGGCAGGGGGCGAATGCGTGGCTACACCTTC

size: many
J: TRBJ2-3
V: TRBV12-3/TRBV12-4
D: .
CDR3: CASSFRAATDTQYF
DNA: TGTGCCAGCAGTTTTCGGGCGGCCACAGATACGCAGTATTTT

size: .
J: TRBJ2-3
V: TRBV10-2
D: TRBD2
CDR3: CASRHGLAETSTDTQYF
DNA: TGCGCCAGCAGACACGGACTAGCGGAGACATCTACGGATACGCAGTATTTT

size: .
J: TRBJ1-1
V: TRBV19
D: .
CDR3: CASSIEGVNTEAFF
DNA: TGTGCCAGTAGTATAGAAGGGGTGAACACTGAAGCTTTCTTT

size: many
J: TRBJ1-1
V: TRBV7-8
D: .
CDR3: CASSLFGRQGGQTEAFF
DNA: TGTGCCAGCAGCTTATTCGGTCGGCAGGGAGGTCAGACTGAAGCTTTCTTT

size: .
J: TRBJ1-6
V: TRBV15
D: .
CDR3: CATSSPGDSSPPHF
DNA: TGTGCCACCAGCAGTCCGGGGGATTCTTCACCCCCCCACTTT